This TCR beta chain came from a study of T cells after yellow fever vaccination. At the level of the study: The authors prepared low-cell-number fractions using SMART-Seq v4 Ultra Low Input. Study conclusions and caveats: Although the secondary response was weaker, it peaked faster, at day 5 versus 15. After the booster, around 95% of CD4 and 88% of CD8 primary-response clones were re-detected.

Per the germline V gene, CDR1 is SGHVS and CDR2 is FQNEAQ. CDR3 length equals 13 residues. V was trimmed by 1 base and J by 10 bases, leaving 11 bases between them. About this clonotype: The antigen is unknown.

Making TCR cDNA involved 5'RACE template switching, which added UMIs and a universal primer site. Via MiXCR, TCRdb re-called the 5' RACE reads, giving one row per CDR3 protein. This sample has 120,000 or so distinct CDR3 sequences; more than 7.5% occur once, and the top ten carry 30% to 40%. The sequence came from a young man who received the YFV17D yellow fever vaccine. The rearrangement uses TRBV7-8 and TRBJ2-1; D is unclear. The starting material was CD8+ T cells sorted from PBMCs, obtained on the day of the yellow fever booster vaccination. The chain's CDR3 is CASSLGPGGEQFF. The CDR3, as DNA: TGTGCCAGCAGCTTAGGCCCGGGCGGAGAGCAGTTCTTC.